The 27 T cell receptor beta chains given below trace back to one sample, sequenced in a study of beta chain features in type 1 diabetes. The study reverse transcribed the entire isolated RNA, so it sequenced expressed TCRB transcripts. Sequencing was performed with immunoSEQ multiplex PCR; in TCRdb, only in-frame clones are kept and a portion is missing. The sample has some 150,000 clones, 8% to 13% seen once. Sequenced material: naive CD4+ T cells from blood. Receptor source: a young man in good health.

This clone came up a few times. The chain recombines TRBV7-2 with TRBJ2-5; possibly TRBD1 for D (5 bases). The CDR3 spans 13 residues. Germline-derived CDR1 and CDR2 are SGHTA and FQGNSA. The V gene lost 3 bases and the J gene lost 2 bases, with 7 bases spanning the gap. DNA for the CDR3: TGTGCCAGCAGCTTCCGACAGCAAGAGACCCAGTACTTC. Translated, it gives CASSFRQQETQYF.

The rearrangement uses TRBV6-5 and TRBJ2-7; the match to TRBD2 covers 8 bases. The trim removed 6 bases at V and 0 bases at J, leaving 7 bases unmatched. The CDR3 spans 15 residues. Germline values: CDR1 MNHEY, CDR2 SVGAGI. The CDR3 DNA reads TGTGCCAGCAGAAATAGCGGGGCGAGCTCCTACGAGCAGTACTTC. This codes for CASRNSGASSYEQYF.

This clone came up once. V usage is TRBV11-2 and J usage is TRBJ1-4; 7 nucleotides agree with TRBD1. The trim removed 5 bases at V and 3 bases at J, leaving 6 bases unmatched. This CDR3 is built from 15 residues. In germline, CDR1 is SGHAT, CDR2 FQNNGV. The CDR3 loop reads CASSVTGAANEKLFF. In nucleotides, the CDR3 is TGTGCCAGCAGCGTTACAGGGGCGGCTAATGAAAAACTGTTTTTT.

This clone appeared many times. The DNA for the CDR3 is TGTGCCAGCTCACCAGGGCAGGGGGCCTGGCATGAGCAGTTCTTC. This translates into CASSPGQGAWHEQFF. V usage is TRBV18 and J usage is TRBJ2-1; 8 bases map to TRBD1. Germline-derived CDR1 and CDR2 are KGHSH and LQKENI. There are 15 residues in the CDR3. V lost 2 bases, J lost 8 bases, and 8 bases stayed unmatched.

As regards this clone: The junction and the germline gene differ at one end; a read error may be behind it. The chain couples TRBV9 to TRBJ2-7; TRBD1 matches at 8 bases. The germline V gene encodes CDR1 SGDLS and CDR2 YYNGEE. The CDR3 has 14 residues. CDR3 amino acids: CASSVSDRAGEQHF. The CDR3 region has the DNA TGTGCCAGCAGCGTATCGGACAGGGCAGGCGAGCAGCACTTC.

V is TRBV7-9 and J is TRBJ2-3; TRBD2 might be the D (5 bases). This CDR3 has 16 residues. Trimming removed 5 bases at V and 2 bases at J, with 17 bases between. The germline gives CDR1 SEHNR, CDR2 FQNEAQ (reference sequence). The CDR3 here is CASSAATPRDTDTQYF. The CDR3 nucleotides are TGTGCCAGCAGCGCGGCGACCCCTCGGGACACAGATACGCAGTATTTT.

This clone was seen a handful of times. V usage is TRBV6-6 and J usage is TRBJ1-2; 9 nucleotides agree with TRBD1. V shed 5 bases, J shed 7 bases, and the junction held 8 bases outside the gene matches. In germline, CDR1 is MNHNY, CDR2 SVGAGI (reference sequence). This CDR3 region has 14 residues. The CDR3 coding sequence is TGTGCCAGCAGTCCCCCGGGACAGGGAGGTGGCTACACCTTC. This translates into CASSPPGQGGGYTF.

This clone was picked up many times. In nucleotides, the CDR3 is TGTGCCTGGAGTCTCTCCTACGAGCAGTACTTC. The encoded protein is CAWSLSYEQYF. V and J are TRBV30 and TRBJ2-7; unclear D gene. V was clipped by 2 bases and J by 0 bases, with 2 bases between them. The V gene's germline CDR1 is GTSNPN and CDR2 SVGIG (reference sequence). The CDR3 runs to 11 residues.

The rearrangement joins TRBV5-1 to TRBJ1-2, with 8 bases aligning to TRBD1. The CDR3 runs 17 residues. CDR1 is SGHRS and CDR2 is YFSETQ in the germline V gene. Trimming cost V 4 bases and J 3 bases; bases outside gene matches: 14. The CDR3 region is CASSPRTGPTIYYGYTF. CDR3 DNA sequence: TGCGCCAGCAGCCCCCGGACAGGGCCTACTATCTACTATGGCTACACCTTC.

V and J are TRBV10-3 and TRBJ1-6; 7 nucleotides line up with TRBD1. The CDR3 totals 14 residues. V dropped 3 bases and J dropped 9; count of bases not matched to a gene: 5. CDR1 and CDR2 from the germline V gene are ENHRY and SYGVKD. CDR3 in DNA: TGTGCCATCAGTGAAGGGACAGCCGCTTCACCCCTCCACTTT. It encodes CAISEGTAASPLHF.

In its sample, this clone was seen a few times. The gene calls are TRBV15 and TRBJ1-3; 12 positions match TRBD1. The length of the CDR3 is 17 residues. Looked up from germline, CDR1 is LNHNV and CDR2 is YYDKDF (reference sequence). J lost 2 bases, V lost 4 bases, and 6 bases had no gene match. Here the CDR3 reads CATSTPGQGAAGNTIYF. In DNA form, the CDR3 reads TGTGCCACCAGCACCCCGGGACAGGGGGCGGCTGGAAACACCATATATTTT.

The chain uses TRBV7-6 and TRBJ2-3, with D perhaps matching TRBD1 (6 bases). This CDR3 contains 14 residues. CDR1 is SGHVS and CDR2 is FNYEAQ in the germline V gene. V lost 5 bases and J lost 0, with 9 bases in between. CDR3 loop: CASSRGQSTDTQYF. The CDR3, as DNA: TGTGCCAGCAGCCGCGGACAGAGCACAGATACGCAGTATTTT. The whole variable domain, remainder taken from reference TRBV7-6 and TRBJ2-3, is GAGVSQSPRYKVTKRGQDVALRCDPISGHVSLYWYRQALGQGPEFLTYFNYEAQQDKSGLPNDRFSAERPEGSISTLTIQRTEQRDSAMYRCASSRGQSTDTQYFGPGTRLTVL.

This clone has only a few counts. The rearrangement uses TRBV5-4 and TRBJ1-5; perhaps TRBD1 as D (6 bases). Germline V gene data show CDR1 as SGHNT and CDR2 as YYREEE (reference sequence). The CDR3 extends over 15 amino acids. V was pared by 8 bases and J by 7 bases, with 22 bases between. Here the CDR3 DNA reads TGTGCCAGACACCCTAGTCCAGGGGTTGGGCAGCCCCAGCATTTT. Its protein product is CARHPSPGVGQPQHF.

This rearrangement joins TRBV7-9 to TRBJ2-1; 10 bases line up with TRBD2. Germline lookup yields CDR1 SEHNR and CDR2 FQNEAQ (reference sequence). The length of the CDR3 is 15 residues. Trimming at V came to 1 base and at J to 4 bases, leaving 1 base not matched to a gene. CDR3 amino acids: CASSLGTSGYNEQFF. The DNA for the CDR3 is TGTGCCAGCAGCTTAGGGACTAGCGGATACAATGAGCAGTTCTTC.

The table lists this clone with a few counts. The DNA for the CDR3 is TGTGCCAGTAGTATAGTGGCTAGCGGGGTCAATGAGCAGTTCTTC. Encoded protein: CASSIVASGVNEQFF. The rearrangement joins TRBV19 to TRBJ2-1, with 9 bases lining up with TRBD2. This CDR3 contains 15 residues. CDR1 is LNHDA, CDR2 SQIVND, per germline (reference sequence). V dropped 1 base and J dropped 6; count of bases not matched to a gene: 4. The whole variable domain, remainder taken from reference TRBV19 and TRBJ2-1, is DGGITQSPKYLFRKEGQNVTLSCEQNLNHDAMYWYRQDPGQGLRLIYYSQIVNDFQKGDIAEGYSVSREKKESFPLTVTSAQKNPTAFYLCASSIVASGVNEQFFGPGTRLTVL.

This clone has more than one count but fewer than ten. V and J are TRBV25-1 and TRBJ2-5, with D tentatively TRBD1 (6 bases). The CDR3 has 13 amino acids. Per germline, CDR1 MGHDK and CDR2 SYGVNS. Trimming removed 4 bases at V and 5 bases at J, with 11 bases between. CDR3 protein: CASSVRGRETQYF. The DNA for the CDR3 is TGTGCCAGCAGTGTCAGGGGTCGGGAGACCCAGTACTTC.

This clone was seen only a few times. The V gene is TRBV18, the J gene TRBJ1-4; 7 bases align to TRBD1. The CDR3 consists of 14 residues. After removal of 10 bases from V and 4 bases from J, the junction contained 9 bases not matched to a gene. Germline V gives CDR1 KGHSH, CDR2 LQKENI. CDR3 DNA sequence: TGTGCCACCACGGAAGGGACAGTTAATGAAAAACTGTTTTTT. It encodes CATTEGTVNEKLFF. Complete variable domain (other parts from reference TRBV18 and TRBJ1-4): NAGVMQNPRHLVRRRGQEARLRCSPMKGHSHVYWYRQLPEEGLKFMVYLQKENIIDESGMPKERFSAEFPKEGPSILRIQQVVRGDSAAYFCATTEGTVNEKLFFGSGTQLSVL.

The chain links TRBV7-2 to TRBJ2-7; a possible D gene is TRBD2 (6 bases). From germline, CDR1 is SGHTA and CDR2 FQGNSA. The CDR3 is 16 residues long. Trimming removed 1 base from V and 0 bases from J, with 13 bases in between. CDR3 sequence (DNA): TGTGCCAGCAGCTTAGGTAGTAGCGGAATCTCCTACGAGCAGTACTTC. It is translated as CASSLGSSGISYEQYF.

This chain joins TRBV4-1 and TRBJ1-1; D not certain. V was cut by 3 bases and J by 6 bases, with 8 bases left in between. The germline V gene has CDR1 MGHRA and CDR2 YSYEKL. The CDR3 has 12 residues. CDR3 region: CASSQPGSEAFF. CDR3 nucleotide sequence: TGCGCCAGCAGCCAGCCGGGATCTGAAGCTTTCTTT.

J is TRBJ2-7 and V is TRBV6-5; possibly TRBD1 for D (6 bases). The V gene lost 10 bases and the J gene lost 1 base, with 11 bases spanning the gap. CDR3 length equals 12 residues. Germline loops: CDR1 MNHEY, CDR2 SVGAGI. CDR3 bases: TGTGCCACAGGGGATACGTCCTACGAGCAGTACTTC. This sequence encodes CATGDTSYEQYF.

This clone was seen only a few times. The J gene is TRBJ2-3, the V gene TRBV11-2, with 9 bases matching TRBD2. This CDR3 is built from 17 residues. Germline V gene lookup returns CDR1 SGHAT and CDR2 FQNNGV. J gave up 7 bases and V 1 base, and 12 bases lay outside the gene matches. The CDR3 spells CASSLGVSGGSTHTQYF. The CDR3 DNA sequence: TGTGCCAGCAGCTTAGGAGTTAGCGGGGGTTCCACGCATACGCAGTATTTT.

This clone was counted between two and nine times. The J gene is TRBJ2-3, the V gene TRBV29-1; TRBD1 aligns across 12 bases. With V trimmed by 5 bases and J by 6 bases, 6 bases remained unmatched. CDR1 is SQVTM, CDR2 ANQGSEA, per germline. The CDR3 is made up of 14 amino acids. CDR3 protein: CSVSGTGGWDTQYF. Here the CDR3 DNA reads TGCAGCGTTTCTGGGACAGGGGGCTGGGATACGCAGTATTTT.

Only a few counts were recorded for this clone. The chain employs TRBV5-8 and TRBJ1-2, with D maybe TRBD1 (5 bases). V lost 0 bases and J lost 0, with 9 bases in between. CDR1 is SGHTS, CDR2 YDEGEE, per germline. The CDR3 contains 15 residues. DNA for the CDR3: TGTGCCAGCAGCTTGGCTGGGGCGGCTAACTATGGCTACACCTTC. Amino acid sequence: CASSLAGAANYGYTF.

This clone appeared a few times. This sequence joins TRBV7-2 and TRBJ1-5; maybe TRBD1 (5 bases). Trimming stripped 1 base from V and 2 bases from J, with 9 bases between. There are 15 residues in the CDR3. CDR1 is SGHTA and CDR2 is FQGNSA in the germline V gene. The CDR3 DNA reads as TGTGCCAGCAGCTTAGTTTGGGGGGGCAATCAGCCCCAGCATTTT. Translated, it gives CASSLVWGGNQPQHF. The complete variable domain, with remaining parts taken from reference TRBV7-2 and TRBJ1-5, reads GAGVSQSPSNKVTEKGKDVELRCDPISGHTALYWYRQSLGQGLEFLIYFQGNSAPDKSGLPSDRFSAERTGGSVSTLTIQRTQQEDSAVYLCASSLVWGGNQPQHFGDGTRLSIL.

The chain couples TRBV19 to TRBJ2-1; 9 nucleotides align to TRBD2. Trimming cost V 9 bases and J 0 bases; bases outside gene matches: 18. Per the germline V gene, CDR1 is LNHDA and CDR2 is SQIVND (reference sequence). This CDR3 contains 19 residues. CDR3 protein: CARRGTIAGDDSSYNEQFF. As DNA, the CDR3 is TGTGCCAGACGGGGAACTATAGCGGGAGACGACAGCTCCTACAATGAGCAGTTCTTC. The whole variable domain, filled in from reference TRBV19 and TRBJ2-1, reads DGGITQSPKYLFRKEGQNVTLSCEQNLNHDAMYWYRQDPGQGLRLIYYSQIVNDFQKGDIAEGYSVSREKKESFPLTVTSAQKNPTAFYLCARRGTIAGDDSSYNEQFFGPGTRLTVL.

CDR3 residues: CASSSPGQGPYNEQFF. The DNA of the CDR3 is TGCGCCAGCAGCTCTCCAGGACAGGGACCTTACAATGAGCAGTTCTTC. The V gene is TRBV4-1, the J gene TRBJ2-1; 8 nucleotides line up with TRBD1. The ends lost 5 bases at V and 4 bases at J; junction bases unmatched: 10. The CDR3 is 16 amino acids. Germline loops: CDR1 MGHRA, CDR2 YSYEKL.

The CDR3 coding sequence is TGTGCCAGCAGCGTAGCACAGGGGGAGCTGTTTTTT. Protein product: CASSVAQGELFF. The chain has TRBV9 and TRBJ2-2, with unresolved D. This CDR3 has 12 amino acids. Germline V gene sequence: CDR1 SGDLS, CDR2 YYNGEE. Trimming removed 0 bases at V and 8 bases at J, with 5 bases between.